The subject of this entry is one T cell receptor beta chain. No antigen is known for it. The sample comes from a study of vaccination effects on CD4 cells after COVID-19. Study-wide background: Subjects were given two BNT162b2 or mRNA-1273 vaccine doses. Whole-study findings and limits: Late post-vaccination samples showed marked contraction of infection- and vaccine-induced clones. In healthy vaccinees, only 1 of 255 vaccine-induced clones cross-reacted with common cold coronaviruses.

The ViraFEST assay expanded antigen-specific CD4+ T cells with viral peptide pools before sequencing. Having been cultured for roughly 9 days, the cells underwent CD4+ T cell isolation. No vaccinee had earlier SARS-CoV-2 infection, and nucleocapsid antibodies were negative. Days 3 and 7 saw half the medium replaced with IL-2 medium. The CDR3 length is 12 residues. The ends were cut back, 1 base at V and 11 bases at J, with 11 bases in the middle. In germline, CDR1 is LGHDT, CDR2 YNNKEL (reference sequence). Profiling relied on immunoSEQ multiplex PCR, and the TCRdb table lists in-frame clones only, not all of them. The table lists around 63,000 clones, 75% of them singletons.

V gene TRBV3-1 (or the pseudogene TRBV3-2) combines with J gene TRBJ1-1; D ambiguous. Sequenced material: CD4+ T cells from PBMCs cultured with HCoV-OC43 spike peptides, taken before COVID-19 vaccination. Subset of the sample: HCoV-OC43 spike overlapping peptide pool stimulation. The TCR sequence derives from a human donor who received a COVID-19 vaccine. The CDR3 reads CASSQGGLKAFF. CDR3 DNA: TGTGCCAGCAGCCAAGGTGGGCTGAAGGCTTTCTTT.